This T cell receptor (beta chain) appears in the sequencing data of a study of T cells after posttransplantation cyclophosphamide. General observations from the study: Skin or GI-infiltrating T cells shared few TRB sequences with blood. Recipient CMV seropositivity and CMV reactivation strongly tracked TRB clonality.

CDR1 is SQVTM and CDR2 is ANQGSEA in the germline V gene. This CDR3 is 11 amino acids long. V lost 6 bases to trimming and J lost 6 bases, with 11 bases between them. This clone was seen ten or more times. Its antigen is undetermined. The data were produced by immunoSEQ multiplex PCR, yet TCRdb's version contains in-frame clones alone and is incomplete. Recorded here are 15,000 to 20,000 clones, none singletons. Busulfan-fludarabine conditioning, marrow transplant, and cyclophosphamide on days +3 and +4 were administered. The sample consisted of PBMCs, taken after allogeneic stem cell transplant with posttransplant cyclophosphamide. This receptor was taken from a female patient aged 30 to 45 who received an allogeneic stem cell transplant from a related donor, was CMV-positive, and had no GVHD. Some T cells may be supplied by the graft donor. The chain uses TRBV29-1 and TRBJ1-2, with D unclear. Here the CDR3 DNA reads TGCAGCGTCCTCAGCAGCGATGGCTACACCTTC. Translation: CSVLSSDGYTF.